These 21 T cell receptor beta chains originate from one sample sequenced in a study of blood T cell repertoires in COVID-19. Data came from immunoSEQ multiplex PCR; TCRdb stores just in-frame clones and leaves some out. The table records approximately 250,000 clones, around 93% of them present only once. The sequencing sample was made of PBMCs or T cells enriched from blood (not recorded which). The receptors were sampled from a man aged 40-55 years who had been exposed to COVID-19.

The chain couples TRBV3-1 (or the pseudogene TRBV3-2) to TRBJ2-1, with 12 bases lining up with TRBD2. CDR3 length: 14 residues. V was clipped by 3 bases and J by 7 bases; unmatched bases: 1. Germline V gives CDR1 LGHDT, CDR2 YNNKEL (reference sequence). CDR3 amino acids: CASSQGTSGNEQFF. The CDR3 region has the DNA TGTGCCAGCAGCCAGGGGACTAGCGGGAATGAGCAGTTCTTC.

This clone was observed a single time. The chain has TRBV27 and TRBJ1-5; D is ambiguous. Between the trimmed V and J ends, which lost 3 bases and 6 bases, there was a span of 12 bases. The CDR3 loop spans 14 amino acids. Germline V gene lookup returns CDR1 MNHEY and CDR2 SMNVEV (reference sequence). The CDR3 DNA follows: TGTGCCAGCAGTTTTAGTAGCGCGGTTCAGCCCCAGCATTTT. This codes for CASSFSSAVQPQHF.

The gene calls are TRBV30 and TRBJ1-4, with D possibly being TRBD1 (6 bases). CDR1 and CDR2 from the germline V gene are GTSNPN and SVGIG (reference sequence). V was shortened by 6 bases and J by 7 bases, with 18 bases between the two germline ends. The CDR3 is made up of 14 amino acids. The CDR3 DNA follows: TGTGCCTGCCCTACTCAGGGGATAGGTGAAAAACTGTTTTTT. It specifies CACPTQGIGEKLFF.

The V gene is TRBV9, the J gene TRBJ2-7, with 10 bases fitting TRBD2. This CDR3 is 16 amino acids long. CDR1 is SGDLS and CDR2 is YYNGEE in the germline V gene. V was clipped by 0 bases and J by 5 bases; unmatched bases: 8. CDR3 residues: CASSVGAGGLQDEQYF. DNA of the CDR3: TGTGCCAGCAGCGTAGGAGCGGGAGGGTTGCAAGACGAGCAGTACTTC.

The gene calls are TRBV11-1 and TRBJ2-5; 10 nucleotides match TRBD2. Looked up from germline, CDR1 is SGHAT and CDR2 is FQDESV (reference sequence). The V and J ends lost 1 base and 2 bases, in that order; junction bases with no gene match: 4. CDR3 size: 16 residues. Here the CDR3 reads CASSLELAGLQETQYF. The CDR3 nucleotides read TGTGCCAGCAGCTTAGAACTAGCGGGGTTGCAAGAGACCCAGTACTTC.

J is TRBJ1-3 and V is TRBV7-9; no reliable D call. Germline assignment: CDR1 SEHNR and CDR2 FQNEAQ (reference sequence). This CDR3 has 15 amino acids. V was pared by 3 bases and J by 0 bases, with 9 bases between. The CDR3 DNA reads TGTGCCAGCAGCTTGATCGCCTACTCTGGAAACACCATATATTTT. Protein sequence: CASSLIAYSGNTIYF.

This chain joins TRBV7-2 and TRBJ2-1; 8 nucleotides align to TRBD2. This CDR3 has 14 amino acids. V shed 5 bases and J 5 bases; nucleotides not matched to a gene: 5. CDR1 and CDR2 (germline): SGHTA, FQGNSA. As DNA, the CDR3 is TGTGCCAGCAGCCCAGCGGGGGCTAACAATGAGCAGTTCTTC. It codes for CASSPAGANNEQFF.

This chain links TRBV24-1 with TRBJ2-5; 8 bases are shared with TRBD2. J gave up 5 bases and V 1 base, and 8 bases lay outside the gene matches. This CDR3 comprises 16 residues. Germline values: CDR1 KGHDR, CDR2 SFDVKD. The CDR3 loop is CATSDFRAGERETQYF. The CDR3 bases are TGTGCCACCAGTGATTTCCGAGCGGGAGAGAGGGAGACCCAGTACTTC.

V gene TRBV27 combines with J gene TRBJ2-7; D possibly corresponds to TRBD1 (6 bases). V lost 6 bases and J 5 bases, leaving 17 bases between the germline ends. This CDR3 has 14 residues. Germline lookup yields CDR1 MNHEY and CDR2 SMNVEV (reference sequence). The CDR3, as DNA: TGTGCCAGCAGAACCGGGACACGGGCCAACGAGCAGTACTTC. Its protein product is CASRTGTRANEQYF.

This chain links TRBV6-2 or TRBV6-3 with TRBJ1-1; D is perhaps TRBD1 (6 bases). The CDR3 contains 11 residues. V was shortened by 6 bases and J by 11 bases, with 13 bases between the two germline ends. Germline assignment: CDR1 MNHEY and CDR2 SVGEGT. The CDR3 reads CASSDSGDAFF. The CDR3, as DNA: TGTGCCAGCAGCGATTCAGGGGATGCTTTCTTT.

The V and J genes are TRBV9 and TRBJ2-3; 8 bases map to TRBD2. The germline V gene has CDR1 SGDLS and CDR2 YYNGEE. The V gene end was trimmed by 0 bases and the J gene end by 5 bases; junction bases not matched to a gene: 8. The length of the CDR3 is 16 residues. The CDR3 sequence is CASSVAGGPNEDTQYF. The CDR3 DNA reads as TGTGCCAGCAGCGTAGCGGGAGGGCCGAATGAAGATACGCAGTATTTT.

The chain combines TRBV12-3 or TRBV12-4 with TRBJ2-1; tentative D call: TRBD2 (5 bases). V was trimmed by 1 base and J by 6 bases, leaving 7 bases between them. This CDR3 is 13 amino acids long. The CDR3 coding sequence is TGTGCCAGCAGTTTAGGCGAGGGCAATGAGCAGTTCTTC. Amino acid sequence: CASSLGEGNEQFF.

The chain is built from TRBV6-5 and TRBJ2-7, with 8 bases fitting TRBD2. The germline V gene encodes CDR1 MNHEY and CDR2 SVGAGI. The CDR3 contains 15 residues. The trim removed 6 bases at V and 0 bases at J, leaving 7 bases unmatched. The CDR3 is CASRTLAGTSYEQYF. DNA of the CDR3: TGTGCCAGCAGAACTTTAGCGGGAACCTCCTACGAGCAGTACTTC.

The chain carries TRBV7-3 and TRBJ2-1; TRBD2 matches at 8 bases. J lost 8 bases, V lost 0 bases, and 6 bases had no gene match. The V gene's germline CDR1 is SGHTA and CDR2 FQGTGA. The CDR3 runs 15 residues. CDR3 region: CASSLTSGSWDEQFF. The CDR3 nucleotides read TGTGCCAGCAGCTTAACAAGCGGGAGTTGGGATGAGCAGTTCTTC.

The chain carries TRBV3-1 (or the pseudogene TRBV3-2) and TRBJ2-2; the match to TRBD2 covers 13 bases. With 1 base clipped from V and 2 bases from J, the junction kept 7 bases outside the gene matches. The CDR3 is made up of 19 amino acids. Germline values: CDR1 LGHDT, CDR2 YNNKEL (reference sequence). The CDR3 here is CASSQAIGTSGINTGELFF. The CDR3 nucleotides are TGTGCCAGCAGCCAAGCCATCGGGACTAGCGGGATTAACACCGGGGAGCTGTTTTTT.

The CDR3: CASSPETVAYNTDTQYF. DNA of the CDR3: TGTGCCAGCAGCCCAGAGACAGTTGCTTACAACACAGATACGCAGTATTTT. The chain uses TRBV9 and TRBJ2-3, with a possible D match to TRBD1 (5 bases). Germline V lookup: CDR1 SGDLS, CDR2 YYNGEE. Trimming cost V 4 bases and J 2 bases, with 20 bases left between them. CDR3 length: 17 residues.

The chain combines TRBV7-3 with TRBJ2-1; TRBD2 is a possible D gene (5 bases). V was pared by 5 bases and J by 4 bases, with 18 bases between. Germline lookup yields CDR1 SGHTA and CDR2 FQGTGA. The CDR3 sequence is 16 residues long. This chain's CDR3 is CASSPGDRGTYNEQFF. The CDR3 DNA sequence: TGTGCCAGCAGCCCCGGGGATCGGGGTACTTACAATGAGCAGTTCTTC.

The V and J genes are TRBV4-2 and TRBJ2-7, with 11 nucleotides matching TRBD1. Unmatched junction bases numbered 7, after V lost 3 bases and J lost 3 bases. Germline V gene data show CDR1 as LGHNA and CDR2 as YNFKEQ. This CDR3 is built from 16 residues. In DNA form, the CDR3 reads TGTGCCAGCAGCCAGCGAGCCGGGACAGGGGGCTACGAGCAGTACTTC. Amino acids: CASSQRAGTGGYEQYF.

The gene calls are TRBV4-1 and TRBJ2-5; 7 bases line up with TRBD2. The CDR3 loop spans 14 amino acids. Unmatched junction bases numbered 8, after V lost 4 bases and J lost 6 bases. Germline CDR1 and CDR2: MGHRA and YSYEKL. The CDR3 coding sequence is TGCGCCAGCAGCCCACGACTAGCCCCCCAGACCCAGTACTTC. This codes for CASSPRLAPQTQYF.

CDR3 in DNA: TGTGCCAGCAGCAAAGGACCGGGAAGAGTATCCAATGAGCAGTTCTTC. Amino acid sequence: CASSKGPGRVSNEQFF. The rearrangement uses TRBV21-1 and TRBJ2-1; the table's D call, TRBD2, was not checked against the DNA. TRBV21-1 is designated a pseudogene. The CDR3 totals 16 residues.

V is TRBV6-2 or TRBV6-3 and J is TRBJ2-1; 10 bases align to TRBD2. This CDR3 is 18 amino acids long. Losses at the gene ends were 3 bases for V and 3 bases for J; bases not matched to a gene: 11. Germline CDR1 reads MNHEY; CDR2 reads SVGEGT. The CDR3 nucleotides read TGTGCCAGCAGTTATTTGCCTAGCGGGAGCGGGGACTACAATGAGCAGTTCTTC. Its translation is CASSYLPSGSGDYNEQFF.